This T cell receptor beta chain is from a study of T cells in Graves' hyperthyroidism and ophthalmopathy. RNA transcripts provided the source from which TCR beta CDR3 regions were amplified. HTBI primers were employed in a first-round RT-PCR of the TCR CDR3. TCRdb re-called the multiplex PCR reads with MiXCR, one entry per CDR3 protein. The top ten hold 32% of the sample, which has around 430,000 distinct CDR3 sequences, 15% seen once. The CDR3 totals 17 residues. Germline V lookup: CDR1 KGHSH, CDR2 LQKENI. Trimming took 4 bases from V and 5 from J, leaving 20 bases between them. This clonotype was recorded many times. Hyperthyroidism had been newly diagnosed in patients aged 18 to 65, and its duration was under 2 months. Based on clinical symptoms, serum thyroxine and TRAb, thyroid ultrasound and orbital computed tomography, diagnoses were reached. Each 10 ml fresh peripheral blood draw supplied the PBMCs.

This chain connects TRBV18 to TRBJ2-2; D is ambiguous. The specimen sequenced was blood. The receptor was derived from a young woman with Graves' hyperthyroidism. CDR3 coding DNA: TGTGCCAGCTCACATGCCCGACGCGGCAGCCGGACCGGGGAGCTGTTTTTT. Protein product: CASSHARRGSRTGELFF.